This is a list of T cell receptor beta chains from one sample in a study of blood T cell repertoires in COVID-19. Profiled with immunoSEQ multiplex PCR; TCRdb holds only in-frame clones, not every one. The sample holds roughly 290,000 clones, 90% seen once. The specimen was PBMCs or T cells enriched from blood (not recorded which). These receptors originate from a woman younger than 30 with acute COVID-19. The conserved cysteine and the conserved F or W are not part of the CDR3 here.

v_call cdr3_aa
TRBV7-3 ASSPESYNEQF
TRBV5-8 ASSSYLTGEQY
TRBV5-1 ASRSDRVSDEQF
TRBV30 AWGRSGQNYGYT
TRBV7-2 ASSLGGVLSSPLH
TRBV27 ASSSHLLNTEAF
TRBV4-2 ASSQGTTVRWPGVEQF
TRBV23-1 ASSQSEEISAAPTYEQY
TRBV27 ASSLWSGGAEAF
TRBV5-1 ASSSDRTNEKLF
TRBV4-2 ASSHPVLAGPSYEQY
TRBV20-1 SASIQAGGYT
TRBV28 ASSFRLGTSGADTQY
TRBV30 AWRTTGGQPQH
TRBV14 ASSQTLGQVSEQY
TRBV18 ASSRPGTGTYNEQF
TRBV27 ASSLLMGPSVDYGYT
TRBV6-5 ASYARDSHGYT
TRBV12-3/TRBV12-4 ASSHTGEQY
TRBV5-8 ASSYDRANNQPQH
TRBV11-2 ASSQDTFAQY
TRBV11-2 ASSLVSSLVGNTIY
TRBV7-2 ASSRGLASYEQY